The rows below give T cell receptor beta chains drawn from one sample of a study of cytomegalovirus exposure and HLA in healthy donors. The repertoire was sequenced with immunoSEQ multiplex PCR; TCRdb's copy has only in-frame clones and lacks some. This sample yields 150,000 or so clones, of which approximately 80% are seen a single time; 10% to 15% belongs to the top ten. Source material: PBMCs. These receptors all come from a man aged 35 to 55 in good health and CMV-seropositive. Each CDR3 is given with its conserved first and last residue. Each record gives: clone size, D gene, J gene, V gene, CDR3 DNA, CDR3 protein. The D gene is left open where the match is weak. The listing skips clone size in some rows; elsewhere it reads once, few, many or a size class.

abundance: NA; d_gene: NA; j_gene: TRBJ2-2; v_gene: TRBV9; CDR3nt: TGTGCCAGCAATAGCGGGAACACCGGGGAGCTGTTTTTT; CDR3aa: CASNSGNTGELFF
abundance: NA; d_gene: TRBD1; j_gene: TRBJ1-6; v_gene: TRBV30; CDR3nt: TGTGCCGGGACAGGGGTCAGCGCTGGGCCAAATTCACCCCTCCACTTT; CDR3aa: CAGTGVSAGPNSPLHF
abundance: NA; d_gene: NA; j_gene: TRBJ2-2; v_gene: TRBV5-4; CDR3nt: TGTGCCAGCAGTTCACTCGAGTCCGGGGAGCTGTTTTTT; CDR3aa: CASSSLESGELFF
abundance: NA; d_gene: NA; j_gene: TRBJ1-2; v_gene: TRBV15; CDR3nt: TGTGCCACCAGTTACAGTCGCTCTTTTGGCTACACCTTC; CDR3aa: CATSYSRSFGYTF
abundance: few; d_gene: NA; j_gene: TRBJ2-3; v_gene: TRBV28; CDR3nt: TGTGCCAGCAGTTTATGGCGGTCCAGATCAGGGGCCGCCGTTCCAGATACGCAGTATTTT; CDR3aa: CASSLWRSRSGAAVPDTQYF
abundance: NA; d_gene: NA; j_gene: TRBJ2-7; v_gene: TRBV19; CDR3nt: TGTGCCAGTAGACCTGACAGCGCGGGGATCTACGAGCAGTACTTC; CDR3aa: CASRPDSAGIYEQYF
abundance: NA; d_gene: NA; j_gene: TRBJ2-7; v_gene: TRBV6-1; CDR3nt: TGCGCCAGCAGTCCGACAAGGATCTCTACCTACGAGCAGTACTTC; CDR3aa: CASSPTRISTYEQYF
abundance: NA; d_gene: TRBD2; j_gene: TRBJ2-4; v_gene: TRBV11-2; CDR3nt: TGTGCCAGCAGCTTAGATGGGCCGGGACTAGCGAAAAACATTCAGTACTTC; CDR3aa: CASSLDGPGLAKNIQYF
abundance: NA; d_gene: TRBD2; j_gene: TRBJ2-1; v_gene: TRBV6-6; CDR3nt: TGTGCCAGCAGTTCGGGGCGCGGGACTAGCGAGAATGAGCAGTTCTTC; CDR3aa: CASSSGRGTSENEQFF
abundance: NA; d_gene: NA; j_gene: TRBJ2-2; v_gene: TRBV11-3; CDR3nt: TGTGCCAGCAGCTCCGCCGGGGAGCTGTTTTTT; CDR3aa: CASSSAGELFF
abundance: NA; d_gene: TRBD1; j_gene: TRBJ2-5; v_gene: TRBV5-1; CDR3nt: TGCGCCAGCGCCCCCAGGGGGTCGGGGCAAGAGACCCAGTACTTC; CDR3aa: CASAPRGSGQETQYF
abundance: few; d_gene: NA; j_gene: TRBJ2-5; v_gene: TRBV4-2; CDR3nt: TGTGCCAGCAGCCAAGGCAGGGAAGAGACCCAGTACTTC; CDR3aa: CASSQGREETQYF
abundance: NA; d_gene: TRBD2; j_gene: TRBJ2-1; v_gene: TRBV5-6; CDR3nt: TGTGCCAGCAGCCCGGGACTAGCGGAGTCCTACAATGAGCAGTTCTTC; CDR3aa: CASSPGLAESYNEQFF
abundance: NA; d_gene: TRBD1; j_gene: TRBJ2-2; v_gene: TRBV9; CDR3nt: TGTGCCAGCACCAGGACAGGGGCGAACACCGGGGAGCTGTTTTTT; CDR3aa: CASTRTGANTGELFF
abundance: NA; d_gene: NA; j_gene: TRBJ2-2; v_gene: TRBV5-4; CDR3nt: TGTGCCAGCAGCGTTGGCAGGTCAGGGGATTCAACCGGGGAGCTGTTTTTT; CDR3aa: CASSVGRSGDSTGELFF
abundance: NA; d_gene: NA; j_gene: TRBJ2-1; v_gene: TRBV4-3; CDR3nt: TGCGCCAGCAGCCAAGAGGGGGCGACAGCTTACAATGAGCAGTTCTTC; CDR3aa: CASSQEGATAYNEQFF
abundance: NA; d_gene: NA; j_gene: TRBJ1-1; v_gene: TRBV7-9; CDR3nt: TGTTCCAGCCGGCTTGGGGAGGAGGCCAGGGCTTTCTTT; CDR3aa: CSSRLGEEARAFF
abundance: few; d_gene: NA; j_gene: TRBJ2-2; v_gene: TRBV5-1; CDR3nt: TGCGCCAGCAGCTTGGGGGACTCGAGCACCGGGGAGCTGTTTTTT; CDR3aa: CASSLGDSSTGELFF
abundance: few; d_gene: TRBD1; j_gene: TRBJ2-7; v_gene: TRBV10-2; CDR3nt: TGCGCCAGCAGTGAATTCGACAGGGGGACCTACGAGCAGTACTTC; CDR3aa: CASSEFDRGTYEQYF